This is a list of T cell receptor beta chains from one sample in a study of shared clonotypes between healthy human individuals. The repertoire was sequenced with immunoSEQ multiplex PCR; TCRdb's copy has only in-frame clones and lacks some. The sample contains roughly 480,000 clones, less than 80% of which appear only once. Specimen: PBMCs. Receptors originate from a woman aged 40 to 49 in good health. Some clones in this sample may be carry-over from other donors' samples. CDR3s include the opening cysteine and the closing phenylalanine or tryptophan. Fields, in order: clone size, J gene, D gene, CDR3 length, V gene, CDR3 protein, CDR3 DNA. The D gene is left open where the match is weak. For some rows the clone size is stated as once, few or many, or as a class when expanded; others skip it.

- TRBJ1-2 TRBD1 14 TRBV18 CASSPVSRGDGYTF TGTGCCAGCTCACCAGTTTCCAGGGGGGATGGCTACACCTTC
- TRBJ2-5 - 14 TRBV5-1 CASSLVGSGETQYF TGCGCCAGCAGCTTGGTGGGGTCGGGGGAGACCCAGTACTTC
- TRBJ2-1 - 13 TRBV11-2 CASSRDSNNEQFF TGTGCCAGCAGCCGGGATAGCAACAATGAGCAGTTCTTC
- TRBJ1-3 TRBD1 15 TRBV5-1 CASSLGGTGGNTIYF TGCGCCAGCAGCTTAGGGGGGACAGGTGGAAACACCATATATTTT
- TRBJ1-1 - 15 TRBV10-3 CAISESRGADTEAFF TGTGCCATCAGTGAGTCTAGGGGTGCGGACACTGAAGCTTTCTTT
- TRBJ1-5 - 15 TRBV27 CASRSSGLGNQPQHF TGTGCCAGCAGAAGTAGTGGTTTGGGCAATCAGCCCCAGCATTTT
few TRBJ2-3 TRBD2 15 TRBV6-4 CASSAASGSTDTQYF TGTGCCAGCAGTGCGGCTAGCGGGAGTACAGATACGCAGTATTTT
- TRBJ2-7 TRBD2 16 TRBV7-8 CASSLDVGTNTYEQYF TGTGCCAGCAGCTTAGATGTGGGGACTAACACCTACGAGCAGTACTTC
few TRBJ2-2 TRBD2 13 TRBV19 CASSPGGTGELFF TGTGCCAGCAGTCCGGGGGGGACCGGGGAGCTGTTTTTT
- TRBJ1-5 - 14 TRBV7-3 CASSPPDGDQPQHF TGTGCCAGCAGCCCCCCCGACGGGGATCAGCCCCAGCATTTT
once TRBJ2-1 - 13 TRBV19 CASSMLRYNEQFF TGTGCCAGTAGTATGTTGCGGTACAATGAGCAGTTCTTC
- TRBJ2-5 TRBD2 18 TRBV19 CASSGHGLAGGFRETQYF TGTGCCAGTAGCGGACACGGACTAGCGGGAGGGTTTCGAGAGACCCAGTACTTC
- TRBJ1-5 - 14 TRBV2 CASSDKTANQPQHF TGTGCCAGCAGTGATAAGACAGCCAATCAGCCCCAGCATTTT
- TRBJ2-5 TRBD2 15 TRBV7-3 CASSSHGGGFGTQYF TGTGCCAGCAGCTCCCACGGGGGGGGCTTTGGGACCCAGTACTTC
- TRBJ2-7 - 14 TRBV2 CASNSRPLSYEQYF TGTGCCAGCAACTCCAGACCCCTCTCCTACGAGCAGTACTTC
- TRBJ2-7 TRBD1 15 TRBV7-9 CASSLVRTGSYEQYF TGTGCCAGCAGCTTAGTGAGGACAGGGTCCTACGAGCAGTACTTC
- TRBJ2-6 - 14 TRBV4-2 CASSQMVGANVLTF TGTGCCAGCAGCCAGATGGTTGGGGCCAACGTCCTGACTTTC
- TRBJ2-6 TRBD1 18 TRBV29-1 CSVEDPWTGSSGANVLTF TGCAGCGTTGAAGATCCTTGGACAGGGAGCTCTGGGGCCAACGTCCTGACTTTC
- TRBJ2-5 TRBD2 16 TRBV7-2 CASSLYLAGGPETQYF TGTGCCAGCAGCTTATACCTAGCGGGAGGGCCGGAGACCCAGTACTTC
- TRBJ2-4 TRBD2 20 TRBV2 CASSRTSGLAGVRAKNIQYF TGTGCCAGCAGTCGCACCTCGGGACTAGCGGGAGTGCGGGCCAAAAACATTCAGTACTTC
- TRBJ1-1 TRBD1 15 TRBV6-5 CASSYSRGTGTEAFF TGTGCCAGCAGTTACTCGAGAGGGACAGGCACTGAAGCTTTCTTT
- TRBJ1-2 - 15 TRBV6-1 CASSEAGGISYGYTF TGTGCCAGCAGTGAAGCAGGGGGTATATCCTATGGCTACACCTTC
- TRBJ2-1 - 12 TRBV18 CASSPLHNEQFF TGTGCCAGCTCACCACTCCACAATGAGCAGTTCTTC
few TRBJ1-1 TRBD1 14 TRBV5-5 CASRYNQGDTEAFF TGTGCCAGCAGATACAATCAGGGGGACACTGAAGCTTTCTTT
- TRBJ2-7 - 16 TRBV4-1 CASSPGGTSNPHEQYF TGCGCCAGCAGCCCCGGTGGGACGTCAAACCCCCACGAGCAGTACTTC
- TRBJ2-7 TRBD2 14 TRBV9 CASSESWEGYEQYF TGTGCCAGCAGCGAGAGCTGGGAGGGCTACGAGCAGTACTTC
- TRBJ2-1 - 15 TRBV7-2 CASSLVARSYNEQFF TGTGCCAGCAGCTTAGTGGCTCGGAGTTACAATGAGCAGTTCTTC
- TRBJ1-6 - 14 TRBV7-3 CASSPSGRYSPLHF TGTGCCAGCAGCCCGTCGGGACGCTACTCACCCCTCCACTTT
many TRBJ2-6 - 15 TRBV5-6 CASSWGVSGANVLTF TGTGCCAGCAGCTGGGGGGTCTCTGGGGCCAACGTCCTGACTTTC
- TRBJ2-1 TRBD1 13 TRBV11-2 CASSLGPDRDPFF TGTGCCAGCAGCTTAGGCCCGGACAGGGACCCGTTCTTC
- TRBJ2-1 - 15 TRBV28 CASSLYGEGGNEQFF TGTGCCAGCAGTTTGTACGGAGAGGGGGGCAATGAGCAGTTCTTC
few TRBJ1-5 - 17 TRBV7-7 CASSLPIRGYSNQPQHF TGTGCCAGCAGCCTTCCTATACGGGGGTATAGCAATCAGCCCCAGCATTTT
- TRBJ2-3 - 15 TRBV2 CASSERPLGADTQYF TGTGCCAGCAGTGAGAGACCATTAGGCGCAGATACGCAGTATTTT
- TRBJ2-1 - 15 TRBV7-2 CASSLVGRPVDEQFF TGTGCCAGCAGCTTAGTAGGGAGGCCCGTCGATGAGCAGTTCTTC
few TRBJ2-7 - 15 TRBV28 CASSFDRGGLGEQYF TGTGCCAGCAGTTTCGACAGGGGAGGGTTGGGCGAGCAGTACTTC
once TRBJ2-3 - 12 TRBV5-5 CASSPETDTQYF TGTGCCAGCAGCCCGGAGACAGATACGCAGTATTTT
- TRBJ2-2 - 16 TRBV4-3 CASSQVLSLGTGELFF TGCGCCAGCAGCCAAGTTCTTAGTCTGGGCACCGGGGAGCTGTTTTTT
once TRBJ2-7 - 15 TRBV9 CASSLQMSGEHEQYF TGTGCCAGCAGCCTCCAAATGTCGGGGGAGCACGAGCAGTACTTC
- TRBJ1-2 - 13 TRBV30 CAWSVQAGVGYTF TGTGCCTGGAGTGTACAGGCAGGGGTTGGCTACACCTTC
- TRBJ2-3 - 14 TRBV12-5 CASGSTIHTDTQYF TGTGCTAGTGGTTCGACAATCCACACAGATACGCAGTATTTT